One sample yielded the 26 T cell receptor beta chains listed below, sequenced in a study of T cells in Graves' hyperthyroidism and ophthalmopathy. The investigators amplified TCR beta CDR3 regions from RNA transcripts. The TCR CDR3 first-round RT-PCR relied on the HTBI primer set. TCRdb re-derived calls from the multiplex PCR reads in MiXCR, one entry per CDR3 protein. The sample includes nearly 600,000 distinct CDR3 sequences, more than 13% of them seen just once. The sample taken for sequencing was blood. These receptors all come from a woman aged 18-30 years with Graves' ophthalmopathy.

This clonotype was found many times. It may be a read error: a sequence one base away is much more abundant. The chain recombines TRBV7-9 with TRBJ2-3; D unresolved. Deletions cut 5 bases from V and 2 bases from J, with 5 bases between. Germline CDR1 SEHNR, CDR2 FQNEAQ (reference sequence). The CDR3 consists of 12 residues. The CDR3 DNA reads TGTGCCAGCAGCCCCGACACAGATACGCAGTATTTT. This gives the protein CASSPDTDTQYF.

Ten or more counts support this clonotype. The chain uses TRBV9 and TRBJ1-1; TRBD1 matches at 8 bases. The CDR3 extends over 14 amino acids. CDR1 and CDR2 (germline): SGDLS, YYNGEE. V lost 4 bases, J lost 3 bases, and 5 bases stayed unmatched. Here the CDR3 reads CASSRKQGDTEAFF. CDR3 coding DNA: TGTGCCAGCAGCCGTAAACAGGGGGACACTGAAGCTTTCTTT.

This clonotype appeared a few times. The V gene is TRBV12-3 or TRBV12-4, the J gene TRBJ2-4, with D possibly matching TRBD1 (6 bases). Trimming stripped 6 bases from V and 8 bases from J, with 8 bases between. The CDR3 length is 11 residues. The CDR3 here is CASSRGDIQYF. In nucleotides, the CDR3 is TGTGCCAGCAGCAGGGGCGACATTCAGTACTTC.

This clonotype was detected many times. The chain recombines TRBV6-5 with TRBJ2-1, with TRBD1 identical over 9 bases. After removal of 2 bases from V and 4 bases from J, the junction contained 0 bases not matched to a gene. This CDR3 is built from 14 residues. The germline V gene encodes CDR1 MNHEY and CDR2 SVGAGI. CDR3 nucleotides: TGTGCCAGCAGTTACGGGACAGGGTACAATGAGCAGTTCTTC. Protein sequence: CASSYGTGYNEQFF.

The sample holds a few counts of this clonotype. V is TRBV3-1 and J is TRBJ1-2; 8 bases are shared with TRBD1. Per germline, CDR1 LGHDT and CDR2 YNNKEL (reference sequence). This CDR3 contains 14 residues. J gave up 7 bases and V 4 bases, and 8 bases lay outside the gene matches. This CDR3 reads CASSPPTGVGGYTF. CDR3 bases: TGTGCCAGCAGCCCCCCGACAGGGGTAGGTGGCTACACCTTC.

There are many counts of this clonotype. This chain links TRBV27 with TRBJ2-1; 7 nucleotides match TRBD2. CDR3 length: 17 residues. The germline gives CDR1 MNHEY, CDR2 SMNVEV (reference sequence). V dropped 3 bases and J dropped 1; count of bases not matched to a gene: 9. CDR3 residues: CASSLRGLSGSYNEQFF. The CDR3 DNA reads as TGTGCCAGCAGTTTGCGTGGCCTTAGCGGGTCCTACAATGAGCAGTTCTTC.

In its sample, this clonotype was seen many times. The chain couples TRBV20-1 to TRBJ2-3; 9 positions agree with TRBD2. CDR3 length: 13 amino acids. With 7 bases clipped from V and 3 bases from J, the junction kept 5 bases outside the gene matches. From germline, CDR1 is DFQATT and CDR2 SNEGSKA (reference sequence). DNA of the CDR3: TGCAGTGTTAGCGGGAGTAGAACAGATACGCAGTATTTT. It yields the protein CSVSGSRTDTQYF.

This clonotype appeared a few times. In nucleotides, the CDR3 is TGTGCCAGCAGTAACGGCAGGGCAAGTTCCACCGGGGAGCTGTTTTTT. Its translation: CASSNGRASSTGELFF. V gene TRBV28 combines with J gene TRBJ2-2, with TRBD1 as a possible D gene (5 bases). The CDR3 sequence is 16 residues long. In germline, CDR1 is MDHEN, CDR2 SYDVKM. V lost 5 bases to trimming and J lost 4 bases, with 17 bases between them. The full variable domain, in which reference TRBV28 and TRBJ2-2 provide the parts outside the CDR3, is DVKVTQSSRYLVKRTGEKVFLECVQDMDHENMFWYRQDPGLGLRLIYFSYDVKMKEKGDIPEGYSVSREKKERFSLILESASTNQTSMYLCASSNGRASSTGELFFGEGSRLTVL.

This clonotype was counted ten times or more. V gene TRBV7-3 combines with J gene TRBJ2-1; either TRBD1 or TRBD2 may supply D (7 bases each). V was cut by 5 bases and J by 10 bases, with 18 bases left in between. CDR3 length equals 14 residues. Germline CDR1 and CDR2: SGHTA and FQGTGA. In DNA form, the CDR3 reads TGTGCCAGCAGCCACGCCACCCAGGGGGGGGAGCAGTTCTTC. It yields the protein CASSHATQGGEQFF.

The chain recombines TRBV7-2 with TRBJ1-4; unclear D gene. This CDR3 spans 16 amino acids. The germline V gene encodes CDR1 SGHTA and CDR2 FQGNSA. Trimming left V 2 bases short and J 7 bases short, with 17 bases between. The CDR3 is CASSLFIGSMGEKLFF. The CDR3 DNA follows: TGTGCCAGCAGCTTATTCATCGGCAGTATGGGTGAAAAACTGTTTTTT.

Details on this clonotype: At one of its ends the junction is not consistent with the germline gene, which may arise from a read error. This chain connects TRBV5-1 to TRBJ2-7; D possibly uses TRBD1 or TRBD2 (5 bases each). CDR3 length: 14 residues. Germline values: CDR1 SGHRS, CDR2 YFSETQ. The DNA of the CDR3 is TGTGCCAGCAGCATGTCGGGGACGTCCTACGAGCAGTACTTC. It specifies CASSMSGTSYEQYF. The full variable domain, completed using reference TRBV5-1 and TRBJ2-7, is KAGVTQTPRYLIKTRGQQVTLSCSPISGHRSVSWYQQTPGQGLQFLFEYFSETQRNKGNFPGRFSGRQFSNSRSEMNVSTLELGDSALYLCASSMSGTSYEQYFGPGTRLTVT.

This clonotype has ten or more counts. The genes are TRBV12-3 or TRBV12-4 and TRBJ1-1; D call uncertain. This CDR3 is 12 amino acids long. Trimming removed 7 bases from V and 0 bases from J, with 6 bases in between. CDR3 in DNA: TGTGCCAGCATCAACTTGAACACTGAAGCTTTCTTT. Translating gives CASINLNTEAFF.

There are many counts of this clonotype. This sequence joins TRBV28 and TRBJ2-6; tentative D call: TRBD2 (7 bases). V lost 7 bases and J lost 2, with 21 bases in between. This CDR3 spans 18 amino acids. Looked up from germline, CDR1 is MDHEN and CDR2 is SYDVKM. The chain's CDR3 is CASMELGGGSTGANVLTF. In DNA, the CDR3 is TGTGCCAGCATGGAATTAGGGGGAGGGTCTACTGGGGCCAACGTCCTGACTTTC.

This clonotype was seen ten or more times. This chain connects TRBV11-1 to TRBJ2-7, with 9 nucleotides matching TRBD2. This CDR3 has 15 amino acids. V lost 1 base and J lost 4; bases outside the gene matches: 5. Germline loops: CDR1 SGHAT, CDR2 FQDESV (reference sequence). The DNA for the CDR3 is TGTGCCAGCAGCTTAGGTAGCGGGAGATGGTACGAGCAGTACTTC. Translation gives CASSLGSGRWYEQYF.

The chain couples TRBV4-3 to TRBJ2-5, with TRBD2 matching 11 bases. Germline lookup yields CDR1 LGHNA and CDR2 YSLEER. There are 16 residues in the CDR3. Germline trimming cut 3 bases from V and 4 bases from J; bases unmatched to any gene: 7. CDR3 in amino acids: CASSHFTSGSGETQYF. Written as DNA, the CDR3 is TGCGCCAGCAGCCACTTCACTAGCGGGAGTGGAGAGACCCAGTACTTC.

To note about this clonotype: This may arise from a read error, as a much more abundant clone is one base away. The chain joins TRBV12-3 or TRBV12-4 to TRBJ2-3, with D unresolved. The CDR3 has 12 residues. The CDR3, as DNA: TGTGCCAGCAGTTTAAATGCAGATGCGCAGTATTTT. As protein: CASSLNADAQYF.

Of note for this clonotype: Relative to the germline gene, one junction end is altered; a read error may explain this. The chain couples TRBV5-1 to TRBJ2-7; TRBD1 matches at 9 bases. This CDR3 has 14 amino acids. From germline, CDR1 is SGHRS and CDR2 YFSETQ. DNA of the CDR3: TGCGCCAGCGGCTTTGACAGGGGGTCCTACGAGCAGTACTTC. The encoded protein is CASGFDRGSYEQYF.

This clonotype has just a few counts. The chain couples TRBV7-9 to TRBJ2-7; 11 nucleotides match TRBD1. The length of the CDR3 is 17 residues. Germline lookup yields CDR1 SEHNR and CDR2 FQNEAQ (reference sequence). Losses at the gene ends were 7 bases for V and 4 bases for J; bases not matched to a gene: 15. CDR3 sequence reads: CASTHHLGTGGPYEQYF. CDR3 nucleotides: TGTGCCAGCACCCATCACCTGGGGACAGGGGGACCATACGAGCAGTACTTC.

This clonotype was found a few times. This chain joins TRBV20-1 and TRBJ1-4; 7 nucleotides align to TRBD1. The germline CDR1 and CDR2 sequences are DFQATT and SNEGSKA (reference sequence). CDR3 length: 15 residues. Trimming at V came to 4 bases and at J to 3 bases, leaving 8 bases not matched to a gene. The CDR3 protein is CSANKGAGANEKLFF. CDR3 coding DNA: TGCAGTGCTAATAAGGGGGCAGGAGCTAATGAAAAACTGTTTTTT.

This clonotype has at least ten counts. This chain uses TRBV30 with TRBJ1-6; D is unresolved. The CDR3 contains 13 residues. Trimming removed 8 bases at V and 11 bases at J, with 19 bases between. CDR1 is GTSNPN, CDR2 SVGIG, per germline (reference sequence). CDR3 in amino acids: CAVILGRSTPLHF. The CDR3 DNA reads TGTGCCGTAATCTTGGGCCGCTCGACACCCCTCCACTTT.

The rearrangement joins TRBV20-1 to TRBJ1-5; D is uncertain. Trimming stripped 6 bases from V and 0 bases from J, with 27 bases between. CDR1 is DFQATT and CDR2 is SNEGSKA in the germline V gene (reference sequence). This CDR3 spans 19 amino acids. As DNA, the CDR3 is TGCAGTGCACCGGACCGAAGGAGAAGCGAGCTTTATAGCAATCAGCCCCAGCATTTT. This encodes CSAPDRRRSELYSNQPQHF.

In this sample, this clonotype turned up a few times. The chain is built from TRBV5-6 and TRBJ1-5, with D tentatively TRBD1 (6 bases). CDR1 SGHDT and CDR2 YYEEEE come from the germline V gene. The CDR3 spans 15 residues. V dropped 4 bases and J dropped 0 bases, with 11 bases sitting between them. As DNA, the CDR3 is TGTGCCAGCAGCGAAGGGGACAATAGCAATCAGCCCCAGCATTTT. Translated: CASSEGDNSNQPQHF.

Note on this clonotype: An end of the junction does not agree with germline; a read error may underlie this. The chain is built from TRBV6-1 and TRBJ1-1; D is uncertain. CDR1 and CDR2 (germline): MNHNS, SASEGT. This CDR3 comprises 13 residues. As DNA, the CDR3 is TGTGCCAGCAGGGAAGGGATGAACACTGAAGCTTTCTTT. It codes for CASREGMNTEAFF.

This chain uses TRBV4-1 with TRBJ2-3, with 8 nucleotides matching TRBD1. In germline, CDR1 is MGHRA, CDR2 YSYEKL. The CDR3 is 16 amino acids. Trimming at V came to 7 bases and at J to 1 base, leaving 10 bases not matched to a gene. CDR3 bases: TGCGCCAGCAAATACAAGTGGGGACAGGGCACAGATACGCAGTATTTT. Translated: CASKYKWGQGTDTQYF.

Only a few counts were recorded for this clonotype. V gene TRBV20-1 combines with J gene TRBJ2-7, with D tentatively TRBD1 or TRBD2 (5 bases each). The CDR3 loop spans 16 amino acids. V was shortened by 3 bases and J by 3 bases, with 21 bases between the two germline ends. Germline V gives CDR1 DFQATT, CDR2 SNEGSKA (reference sequence). The CDR3 DNA is TGCAGTGCTAGTAAGGTTGCGATCCCTGGGGGCTACGAGCAGTACTTC. Amino acids: CSASKVAIPGGYEQYF.

This clonotype occurred many times. CDR3: CASSYSRGGETQYF. The CDR3 DNA follows: TGTGCCAGCAGTTACTCGAGGGGTGGGGAGACCCAGTACTTC. The V call is TRBV6-6, the J call TRBJ2-5; the D gene could be TRBD1 or TRBD2 (5 bases each). The CDR3 extends over 14 amino acids. V dropped 0 bases and J dropped 5 bases, with 10 bases sitting between them. Germline V gene data show CDR1 as MNHNY and CDR2 as SVGAGI (reference sequence).